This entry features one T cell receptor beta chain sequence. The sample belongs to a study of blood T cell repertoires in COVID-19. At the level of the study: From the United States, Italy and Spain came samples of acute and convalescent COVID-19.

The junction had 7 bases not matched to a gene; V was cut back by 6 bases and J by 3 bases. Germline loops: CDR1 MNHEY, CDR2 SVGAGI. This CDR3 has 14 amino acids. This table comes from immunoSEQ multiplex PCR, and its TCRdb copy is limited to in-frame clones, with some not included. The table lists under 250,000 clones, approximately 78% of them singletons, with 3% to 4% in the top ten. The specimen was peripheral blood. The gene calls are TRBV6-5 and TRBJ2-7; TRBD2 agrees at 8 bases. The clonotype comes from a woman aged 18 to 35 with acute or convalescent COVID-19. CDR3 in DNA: TGTGCCAGCAGCCACCCGGGACTAGGCTACGAGCAGTACTTC. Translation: CASSHPGLGYEQYF.